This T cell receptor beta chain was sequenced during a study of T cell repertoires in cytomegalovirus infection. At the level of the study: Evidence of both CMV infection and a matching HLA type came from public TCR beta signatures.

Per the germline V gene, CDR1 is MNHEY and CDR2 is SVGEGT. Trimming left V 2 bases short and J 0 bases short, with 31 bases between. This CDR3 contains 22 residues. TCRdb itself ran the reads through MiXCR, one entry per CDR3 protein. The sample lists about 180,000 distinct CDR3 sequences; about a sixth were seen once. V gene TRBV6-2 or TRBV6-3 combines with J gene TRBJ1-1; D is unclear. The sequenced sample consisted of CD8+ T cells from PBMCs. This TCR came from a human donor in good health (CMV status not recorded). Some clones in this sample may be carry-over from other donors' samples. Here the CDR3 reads CASSYPPMSYPPNHRMNTEAFF. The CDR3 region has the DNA TGTGCCAGCAGTTACCCGCCGATGAGTTACCCGCCGAATCACCGCATGAACACTGAAGCTTTCTTT.